These T cell receptor beta chains were read from a single sample in a study of blood T cell repertoires in COVID-19. Clones were sequenced by immunoSEQ multiplex PCR, and TCRdb holds only the in-frame ones, with some missing. The sample consists of about 140,000 clones, 80% to 90% of them appearing once. The sequencing input was PBMCs or T cells enriched from blood (not recorded which). The receptor source for this set is a woman aged 45-59 years with acute COVID-19. Both conserved end residues are part of each CDR3. The D gene is left open where the match is weak. Rows give clone size only sometimes, using once, few, many, or a class for an expanded clone.

clone size: few
D gene: -
V gene: TRBV28
J gene: TRBJ1-6
CDR3 protein: CASSRGTSRYNSPLHF
CDR3 DNA: TGTGCCAGCAGTCGCGGCACATCTCGGTATAATTCACCCCTCCACTTT

clone size: -
D gene: TRBD2
V gene: TRBV5-1
J gene: TRBJ2-1
CDR3 protein: CASEGLAGSSYNEQFF
CDR3 DNA: TGCGCCAGCGAGGGACTAGCGGGGAGCTCCTACAATGAGCAGTTCTTC

clone size: -
D gene: TRBD1
V gene: TRBV4-2
J gene: TRBJ2-1
CDR3 protein: CASSQGGTGGRREQFF
CDR3 DNA: TGTGCCAGCAGCCAAGGGGGGACAGGGGGTCGACGGGAGCAGTTCTTC

clone size: -
D gene: -
V gene: TRBV2
J gene: TRBJ1-5
CDR3 protein: CASSDDGLGGQPQHF
CDR3 DNA: TGTGCCAGCAGTGACGATGGCCTAGGGGGACAGCCCCAGCATTTT

clone size: -
D gene: TRBD2
V gene: TRBV27
J gene: TRBJ2-5
CDR3 protein: CASSLLAGDKETQYF
CDR3 DNA: TGTGCCAGCAGTTTACTAGCGGGAGATAAAGAGACCCAGTACTTC

clone size: -
D gene: TRBD1
V gene: TRBV9
J gene: TRBJ1-5
CDR3 protein: CASSAGQGGNQPQHF
CDR3 DNA: TGTGCCAGCAGCGCAGGACAGGGTGGGAATCAGCCCCAGCATTTT

clone size: -
D gene: TRBD1
V gene: TRBV5-1
J gene: TRBJ2-3
CDR3 protein: CASSPETGSFSDTQYF
CDR3 DNA: TGCGCCAGCAGCCCTGAGACAGGGTCTTTTTCAGATACGCAGTATTTT

clone size: once
D gene: -
V gene: TRBV13
J gene: TRBJ1-4
CDR3 protein: CASSDGLNEKLFF
CDR3 DNA: TGTGCCAGCAGCGATGGACTAAATGAAAAACTGTTTTTT

clone size: -
D gene: -
V gene: TRBV19
J gene: TRBJ2-7
CDR3 protein: CASRQGGEQYF
CDR3 DNA: TGTGCCAGTAGGCAGGGAGGCGAGCAGTACTTC

clone size: -
D gene: TRBD1
V gene: TRBV19
J gene: TRBJ1-6
CDR3 protein: CASSIPSRGQGDSPLHF
CDR3 DNA: TGTGCCAGTAGTATACCCTCTCGTGGGCAGGGGGATTCACCCCTCCACTTT

clone size: -
D gene: -
V gene: TRBV19
J gene: TRBJ1-1
CDR3 protein: CASGAGKWTEAFF
CDR3 DNA: TGTGCCAGTGGGGCAGGGAAATGGACTGAAGCTTTCTTT

clone size: once
D gene: -
V gene: TRBV12-5
J gene: TRBJ2-7
CDR3 protein: CASGRTGTLSYEQYF
CDR3 DNA: TGTGCTAGTGGTCGAACCGGGACTCTTTCCTACGAGCAGTACTTC

clone size: once
D gene: -
V gene: TRBV19
J gene: TRBJ1-2
CDR3 protein: CASSLRDPGANYGYTF
CDR3 DNA: TGTGCCAGTAGTCTCCGGGACCCGGGAGCTAACTATGGCTACACCTTC

clone size: few
D gene: -
V gene: TRBV24-1
J gene: TRBJ1-5
CDR3 protein: CATSDGSQPQHF
CDR3 DNA: TGTGCCACCAGTGACGGGAGTCAGCCCCAGCATTTT

clone size: -
D gene: -
V gene: TRBV6-5
J gene: TRBJ1-1
CDR3 protein: CASSYSGGGLNTEAFF
CDR3 DNA: TGTGCCAGCAGTTACTCGGGAGGGGGGTTGAACACTGAAGCTTTCTTT

clone size: -
D gene: -
V gene: TRBV21-1
J gene: TRBJ2-5
CDR3 protein: CASSKPKLAGGETQYF
CDR3 DNA: TGTGCCAGCAGCAAACCCAAACTAGCGGGAGGTGAGACCCAGTACTTC

clone size: -
D gene: -
V gene: TRBV11-2
J gene: TRBJ2-1
CDR3 protein: CASSPGGLPSGQFF
CDR3 DNA: TGTGCCAGCAGCCCCGGGGGACTCCCCAGCGGGCAGTTCTTC

clone size: few
D gene: TRBD2
V gene: TRBV10-3
J gene: TRBJ2-1
CDR3 protein: CAISRSGTSRHNEQFF
CDR3 DNA: TGTGCCATCAGTCGATCCGGGACTAGCAGACACAATGAGCAGTTCTTC

clone size: -
D gene: TRBD2
V gene: TRBV29-1
J gene: TRBJ2-7
CDR3 protein: CSVRVLKTSGIPSYEQYF
CDR3 DNA: TGCAGCGTTAGAGTTTTAAAGACTAGCGGGATCCCATCCTACGAGCAGTACTTC

clone size: -
D gene: TRBD2
V gene: TRBV25-1
J gene: TRBJ2-3
CDR3 protein: CASSSSGGRTTDTQYF
CDR3 DNA: TGTGCCAGCAGTAGTTCCGGCGGGAGAACCACAGATACGCAGTATTTT

clone size: -
D gene: -
V gene: TRBV12-3/TRBV12-4
J gene: TRBJ2-4
CDR3 protein: CASSLGTGNIQYF
CDR3 DNA: TGTGCCAGCAGTTTAGGGACGGGGAACATTCAGTACTTC

clone size: -
D gene: TRBD2
V gene: TRBV5-8
J gene: TRBJ2-3
CDR3 protein: CASSLGTSGSMETDTQYF
CDR3 DNA: TGTGCCAGCAGCCTCGGGACTAGCGGGAGTATGGAGACAGATACGCAGTATTTT

clone size: -
D gene: -
V gene: TRBV2
J gene: TRBJ2-2
CDR3 protein: CASRPTLSGELFF
CDR3 DNA: TGTGCCAGCAGGCCGACTCTGTCCGGGGAGCTGTTTTTT

clone size: -
D gene: -
V gene: TRBV19
J gene: TRBJ2-7
CDR3 protein: CASNRGEGLGEQYF
CDR3 DNA: TGTGCCAGTAACAGGGGAGAGGGACTTGGCGAGCAGTACTTC

clone size: -
D gene: TRBD2
V gene: TRBV7-3
J gene: TRBJ2-1
CDR3 protein: CASSPQGGEAVRLAGRGQFF
CDR3 DNA: TGTGCCAGCAGCCCCCAAGGTGGAGAGGCTGTGAGACTAGCGGGCCGGGGGCAGTTCTTC

clone size: -
D gene: TRBD2
V gene: TRBV5-4
J gene: TRBJ2-1
CDR3 protein: CASSGLAGVRNEQFF
CDR3 DNA: TGTGCCAGCTCCGGACTAGCGGGAGTAAGGAATGAGCAGTTCTTC

clone size: -
D gene: -
V gene: TRBV5-5
J gene: TRBJ1-6
CDR3 protein: CASYGGSYNSPLHF
CDR3 DNA: TGTGCCAGTTACGGTGGTTCCTATAATTCACCCCTCCACTTT

clone size: -
D gene: -
V gene: TRBV15
J gene: TRBJ1-2
CDR3 protein: CATSRAGINYGYTF
CDR3 DNA: TGTGCCACCAGCAGAGCTGGCATAAACTATGGCTACACCTTC

clone size: -
D gene: TRBD1
V gene: TRBV2
J gene: TRBJ2-7
CDR3 protein: CASSDLGQGAYEQYF
CDR3 DNA: TGTGCCAGCAGTGATTTAGGACAGGGGGCCTACGAGCAGTACTTC

clone size: -
D gene: -
V gene: TRBV7-8
J gene: TRBJ2-1
CDR3 protein: CASSQLISGQFF
CDR3 DNA: TGTGCCAGCAGCCAACTTATCAGCGGGCAGTTCTTC

clone size: -
D gene: -
V gene: TRBV27
J gene: TRBJ2-2
CDR3 protein: CASSLSRRGGELFF
CDR3 DNA: TGTGCCAGCAGTTTGTCGCGTCGCGGTGGGGAGCTGTTTTTT

clone size: -
D gene: -
V gene: TRBV19
J gene: TRBJ2-5
CDR3 protein: CASSIPLAPQETQYF
CDR3 DNA: TGTGCCAGTAGTATCCCCCTAGCGCCGCAAGAGACCCAGTACTTC

clone size: once
D gene: TRBD2
V gene: TRBV3-1/TRBV3-2
J gene: TRBJ2-3
CDR3 protein: CASSQGLAGPSTDTQYF
CDR3 DNA: TGTGCCAGCAGCCAGGGACTAGCGGGACCTAGCACAGATACGCAGTATTTT

clone size: -
D gene: -
V gene: TRBV27
J gene: TRBJ2-7
CDR3 protein: CASSPSTSWDAEQYF
CDR3 DNA: TGTGCCAGCAGTCCCTCGACTAGTTGGGATGCCGAGCAGTACTTC

clone size: -
D gene: -
V gene: TRBV6-5
J gene: TRBJ2-5
CDR3 protein: CASNLTSILQETQYF
CDR3 DNA: TGTGCCAGCAACCTAACCTCAATACTACAAGAGACCCAGTACTTC

clone size: -
D gene: -
V gene: TRBV4-2
J gene: TRBJ2-1
CDR3 protein: CASSQEEGFSYNEQFF
CDR3 DNA: TGTGCCAGCAGCCAAGAGGAGGGTTTCTCCTACAATGAGCAGTTCTTC

clone size: few
D gene: TRBD1
V gene: TRBV15
J gene: TRBJ1-1
CDR3 protein: CATSRDWGTGVF
CDR3 DNA: TGTGCCACCAGCAGAGATTGGGGAACAGGGGTTTTT

clone size: -
D gene: TRBD1
V gene: TRBV11-2
J gene: TRBJ1-2
CDR3 protein: CASSSSGTGSYGYTF
CDR3 DNA: TGTGCCAGCAGCTCCTCCGGGACAGGGAGCTATGGCTACACCTTC

clone size: -
D gene: TRBD1
V gene: TRBV5-6
J gene: TRBJ2-5
CDR3 protein: CASSLNNRGQGETQYF
CDR3 DNA: TGTGCCAGCAGCTTAAATAACAGGGGGCAGGGAGAGACCCAGTACTTC

clone size: -
D gene: TRBD1
V gene: TRBV18
J gene: TRBJ1-2
CDR3 protein: CASSPRDRGYYGYTF
CDR3 DNA: TGTGCCAGCTCACCACGGGACAGGGGTTATTATGGCTACACCTTC

clone size: -
D gene: -
V gene: TRBV24-1
J gene: TRBJ1-1
CDR3 protein: CATSDLYVVWGEVTFF
CDR3 DNA: TGTGCCACCAGTGATTTGTACGTCGTATGGGGGGAGGTAACTTTCTTT

clone size: -
D gene: -
V gene: TRBV19
J gene: TRBJ1-3
CDR3 protein: CASRAGGSSGNTIYF
CDR3 DNA: TGTGCCAGTAGGGCGGGGGGATCCTCTGGAAACACCATATATTTT

clone size: -
D gene: TRBD2
V gene: TRBV28
J gene: TRBJ2-1
CDR3 protein: CASSRTSGVYNEQFF
CDR3 DNA: TGTGCCAGCAGCAGGACTAGCGGGGTCTACAATGAGCAGTTCTTC